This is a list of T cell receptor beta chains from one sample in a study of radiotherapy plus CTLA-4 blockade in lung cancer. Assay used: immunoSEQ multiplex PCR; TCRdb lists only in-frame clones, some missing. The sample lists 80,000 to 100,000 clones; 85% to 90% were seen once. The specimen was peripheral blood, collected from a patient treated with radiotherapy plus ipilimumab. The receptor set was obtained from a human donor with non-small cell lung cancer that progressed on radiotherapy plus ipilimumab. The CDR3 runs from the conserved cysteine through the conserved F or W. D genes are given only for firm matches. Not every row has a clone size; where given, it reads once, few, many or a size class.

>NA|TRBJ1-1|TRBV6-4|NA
CASSDLHPNTEAFF
TGTGCCAGCAGTGACCTTCACCCGAACACTGAAGCTTTCTTT
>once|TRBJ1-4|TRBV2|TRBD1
CASSSYRGLNEKLFF
TGTGCCAGCAGCTCATACAGGGGACTTAATGAAAAACTGTTTTTT
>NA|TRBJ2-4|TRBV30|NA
CAWNRGQENIQYF
TGTGCCTGGAACAGAGGGCAGGAAAACATTCAGTACTTC
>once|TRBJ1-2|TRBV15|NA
CATSIGAVSSGGYTF
TGTGCCACCAGCATTGGGGCAGTTAGTTCGGGAGGCTACACCTTC
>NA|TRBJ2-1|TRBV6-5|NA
CASRDTSSYNEQFF
TGTGCCAGCAGGGACACTAGCTCCTACAATGAGCAGTTCTTC
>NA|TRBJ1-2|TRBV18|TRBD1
CASSPTEQGARGYTF
TGTGCCAGCTCACCCACGGAACAGGGGGCGCGAGGCTACACCTTC
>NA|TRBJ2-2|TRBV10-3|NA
CAISEIGLRMTGELFF
TGTGCCATCAGTGAAATAGGACTCCGAATGACCGGGGAGCTGTTTTTT
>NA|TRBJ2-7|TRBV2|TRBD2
CASRGTSGGSYEQYF
TGTGCCAGCAGAGGGACTAGCGGGGGTTCCTACGAGCAGTACTTC
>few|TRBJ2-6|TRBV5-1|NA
CASSWTEIDSGANVLTF
TGCGCCAGCAGCTGGACAGAAATAGATTCTGGGGCCAACGTCCTGACTTTC
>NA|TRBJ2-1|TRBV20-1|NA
CSAQISYEQFF
TGCAGTGCTCAGATTAGCTATGAGCAGTTCTTC
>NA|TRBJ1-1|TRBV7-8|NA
CASSLGPMIEAFF
TGTGCCAGCAGCTTAGGACCGATGATTGAAGCTTTCTTT
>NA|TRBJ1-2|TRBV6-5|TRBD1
CASRRTGVVGYTF
TGTGCCAGCAGAAGGACAGGGGTGGTAGGCTACACCTTC
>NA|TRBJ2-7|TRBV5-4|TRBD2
CASSDRLAGSSAYEQYF
TGTGCCAGCAGCGACAGACTAGCGGGTAGTTCGGCGTACGAGCAGTACTTC
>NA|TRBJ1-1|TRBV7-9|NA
CASSFGVENTEAFF
TGTGCCAGCAGCTTCGGGGTGGAGAACACTGAAGCTTTCTTT
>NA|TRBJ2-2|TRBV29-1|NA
CSVDTSGHGELFF
TGCAGCGTTGATACATCAGGGCATGGGGAGCTGTTTTTT
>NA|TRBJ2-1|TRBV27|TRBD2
CASTRTSGSGEQFF
TGTGCCAGCACTCGGACTAGCGGGAGTGGTGAGCAGTTCTTC
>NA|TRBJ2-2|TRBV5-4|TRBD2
CASSPGGLNTGELFF
TGTGCCAGCAGCCCGGGAGGGCTCAACACCGGGGAGCTGTTTTTT
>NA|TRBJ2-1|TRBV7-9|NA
CASSLVSVSSYNEQFF
TGTGCCAGCAGCTTAGTGTCGGTGAGCTCCTACAATGAGCAGTTCTTC
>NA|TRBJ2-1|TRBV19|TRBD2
CASSPPRGAGLNNEQFF
TGTGCCAGTAGTCCCCCTAGGGGAGCGGGACTTAACAATGAGCAGTTCTTC
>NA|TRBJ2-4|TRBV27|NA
CASSLTNTGKNIQYF
TGTGCCAGCAGTTTAACAAATACGGGCAAAAACATTCAGTACTTC
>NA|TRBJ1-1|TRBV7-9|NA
CASSKQDNTEAFF
TGTGCCAGCAGCAAACAGGATAACACTGAAGCTTTCTTT
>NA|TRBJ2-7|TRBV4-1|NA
CASSQDRSLDYEQYF
TGCGCCAGCAGCCAAGATCGTTCTCTTGACTACGAGCAGTACTTC
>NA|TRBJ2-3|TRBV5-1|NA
CASSLAQSEDTQYF
TGCGCCAGCAGCTTGGCGCAGTCGGAAGATACGCAGTATTTT
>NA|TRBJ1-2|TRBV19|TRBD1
CASYRQGADYGYTF
TGTGCCAGCTATAGACAGGGGGCGGACTATGGCTACACCTTC
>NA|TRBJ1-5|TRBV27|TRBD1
CASGYRGGNQPQHF
TGTGCCAGCGGCTACAGGGGAGGCAATCAGCCCCAGCATTTT
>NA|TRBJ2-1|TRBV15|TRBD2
CATSGSSLLAGHNEQFF
TGTGCCACCAGCGGCTCCTCTTTACTAGCGGGGCACAATGAGCAGTTCTTC
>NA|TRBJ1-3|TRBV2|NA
CASSGVLSSGNTIYF
TGTGCCAGCAGTGGGGTCCTTAGCTCTGGAAACACCATATATTTT
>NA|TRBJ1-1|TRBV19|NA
CASSQDAGGTEAFF
TGTGCCAGTAGTCAGGACGCGGGGGGCACTGAAGCTTTCTTT
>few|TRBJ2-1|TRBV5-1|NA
CASSLGWNEQFF
TGCGCCAGCAGTTTAGGGTGGAATGAGCAGTTCTTC
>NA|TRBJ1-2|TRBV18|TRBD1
CASSRGTDYGYTF
TGTGCCAGCTCACGGGGGACAGACTATGGCTACACCTTC
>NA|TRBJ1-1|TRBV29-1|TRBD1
CSGGQAGLTEAFF
TGCAGCGGAGGACAGGCGGGTCTTACTGAAGCTTTCTTT
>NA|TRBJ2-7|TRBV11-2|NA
CASSRSSDQYEQYF
TGTGCCAGCAGCCGATCTAGCGATCAATACGAGCAGTACTTC
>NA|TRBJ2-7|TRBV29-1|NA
CSVVDGDPTKQYF
TGCAGCGTTGTCGACGGGGACCCTACCAAGCAGTACTTC
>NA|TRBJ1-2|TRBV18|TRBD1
CASSLRGLDRPGYTF
TGTGCCAGCTCACTGAGGGGATTGGACAGGCCTGGCTACACCTTC
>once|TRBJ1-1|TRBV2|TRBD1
CASRVDRNPEAFF
TGTGCCAGCAGGGTGGACAGGAACCCTGAAGCTTTCTTT
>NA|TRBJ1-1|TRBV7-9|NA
CASSLEERSEAFF
TGTGCCAGCAGCTTAGAAGAGAGAAGTGAAGCTTTCTTT
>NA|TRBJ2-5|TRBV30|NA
CAWSVGRYQETQYF
TGTGCCTGGAGTGTAGGGCGGTACCAAGAGACCCAGTACTTC
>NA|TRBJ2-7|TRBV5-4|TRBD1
CASSLAAGQGAPEQYF
TGTGCCAGCAGCTTGGCAGCGGGACAGGGGGCGCCTGAGCAGTACTTC
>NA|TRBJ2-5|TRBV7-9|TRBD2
CASSLALRERGAETQYF
TGTGCCAGCAGCTTAGCGCTGCGGGAGCGGGGGGCTGAGACCCAGTACTTC
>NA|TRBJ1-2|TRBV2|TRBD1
CASSGDSYGYTF
TGTGCCAGCAGTGGGGACAGTTATGGCTACACCTTC
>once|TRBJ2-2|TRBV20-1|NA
CSARRTGELFF
TGCAGTGCTCGTAGAACCGGGGAGCTGTTTTTT
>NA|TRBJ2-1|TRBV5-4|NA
CASSIRDYNEQFF
TGTGCCAGCAGCATCCGGGACTACAATGAGCAGTTCTTC
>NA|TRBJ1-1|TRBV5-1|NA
CASSLGGFGFTEAFF
TGCGCCAGCAGCTTGGGGGGCTTTGGGTTTACTGAAGCTTTCTTT
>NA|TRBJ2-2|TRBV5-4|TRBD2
CASSLAAGGNTGELFF
TGTGCCAGCAGCTTGGCAGCGGGAGGGAACACCGGGGAGCTGTTTTTT
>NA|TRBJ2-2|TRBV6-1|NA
CASTRDLYTGELFF
TGTGCCAGCACAAGGGACCTCTACACCGGGGAGCTGTTTTTT
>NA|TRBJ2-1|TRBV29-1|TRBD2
CSSGGVAGEGEQFF
TGCAGCAGTGGGGGGGTAGCGGGAGAGGGTGAGCAGTTCTTC
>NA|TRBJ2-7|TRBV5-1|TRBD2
CASSLAASGIYEQYF
TGCGCCAGCAGCTTGGCGGCTAGCGGGATTTACGAGCAGTACTTC
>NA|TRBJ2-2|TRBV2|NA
CASSANGGGELFF
TGTGCCAGCAGTGCCAACGGAGGCGGGGAGCTGTTTTTT
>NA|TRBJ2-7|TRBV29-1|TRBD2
CSGVAGGSYEQYF
TGCAGCGGGGTAGCGGGGGGATCCTACGAGCAGTACTTC
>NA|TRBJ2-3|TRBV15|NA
CATSGRQAVGPGTDTQYF
TGTGCCACCAGCGGGAGACAAGCGGTTGGGCCAGGCACAGATACGCAGTATTTT
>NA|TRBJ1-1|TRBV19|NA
CASSDLGQEGTEAFF
TGTGCCAGTAGCGACTTGGGACAAGAGGGCACTGAAGCTTTCTTT
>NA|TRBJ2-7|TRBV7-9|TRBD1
CASSGGQGVGEQYF
TGTGCCAGCAGCGGCGGACAGGGTGTGGGCGAGCAGTACTTC
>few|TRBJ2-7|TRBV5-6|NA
CASSSLGSSYEQYF
TGTGCCAGCAGCTCGCTTGGGAGCTCCTACGAGCAGTACTTC
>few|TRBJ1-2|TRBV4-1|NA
CASSPADRRGYGYTF
TGCGCCAGCAGCCCAGCCGACAGGAGGGGCTATGGCTACACCTTC
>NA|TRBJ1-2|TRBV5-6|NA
CASRPRGTDLYGYTF
TGTGCCAGCAGACCCCGGGGGACCGACCTCTATGGCTACACCTTC
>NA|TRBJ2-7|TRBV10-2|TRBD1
CASRRPGQGFYEQYF
TGCGCCAGCAGGCGGCCGGGACAGGGGTTTTACGAGCAGTACTTC
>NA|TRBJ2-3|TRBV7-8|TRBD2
CASSLVAGGPDTQYF
TGTGCCAGCAGCTTAGTAGCGGGAGGGCCCGATACGCAGTATTTT
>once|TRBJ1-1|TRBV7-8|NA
CASRHRWGQAFF
TGTGCCAGCAGACATCGTTGGGGGCAGGCTTTCTTT
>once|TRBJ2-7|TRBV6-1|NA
CASSAGHLYEQYF
TGTGCCAGCAGTGCGGGACACCTCTACGAGCAGTACTTC
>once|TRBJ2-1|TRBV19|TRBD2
CASRLGRATYNEQFF
TGTGCCAGTAGGTTAGGGAGGGCCACCTACAATGAGCAGTTCTTC